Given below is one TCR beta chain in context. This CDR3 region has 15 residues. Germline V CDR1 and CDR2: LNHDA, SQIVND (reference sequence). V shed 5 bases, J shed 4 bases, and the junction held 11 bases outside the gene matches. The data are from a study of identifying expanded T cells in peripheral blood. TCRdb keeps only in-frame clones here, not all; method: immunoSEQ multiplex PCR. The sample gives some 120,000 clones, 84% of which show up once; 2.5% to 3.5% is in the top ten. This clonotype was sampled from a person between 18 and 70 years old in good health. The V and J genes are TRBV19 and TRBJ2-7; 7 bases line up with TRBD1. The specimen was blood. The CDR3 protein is CASSPGTAAIYEQYF. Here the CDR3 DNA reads TGTGCCAGTAGTCCCGGGACAGCGGCAATTTACGAGCAGTACTTC.